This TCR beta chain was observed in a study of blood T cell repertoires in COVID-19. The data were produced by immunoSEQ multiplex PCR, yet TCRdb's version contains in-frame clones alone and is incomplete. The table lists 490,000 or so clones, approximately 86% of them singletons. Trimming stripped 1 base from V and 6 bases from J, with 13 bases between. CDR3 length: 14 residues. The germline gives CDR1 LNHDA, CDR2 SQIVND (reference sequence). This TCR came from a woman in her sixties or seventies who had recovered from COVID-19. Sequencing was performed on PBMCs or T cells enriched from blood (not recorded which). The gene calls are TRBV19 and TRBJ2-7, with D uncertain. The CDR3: CASSIGTDPREQYF. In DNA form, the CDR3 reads TGTGCCAGTAGTATAGGTACAGACCCCCGCGAGCAGTACTTC. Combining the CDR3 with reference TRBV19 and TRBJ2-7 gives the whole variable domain DGGITQSPKYLFRKEGQNVTLSCEQNLNHDAMYWYRQDPGQGLRLIYYSQIVNDFQKGDIAEGYSVSREKKESFPLTVTSAQKNPTAFYLCASSIGTDPREQYFGPGTRLTVT.